A single TCR beta chain is shown here with its context. Its antigen is unidentified. The data originate from a study of T cell responses to AZD1222 COVID-19 vaccine. Study results and limitations: Scientists sampled the repertoires only once the peak T cell response had passed. Elevations in Spike-specific TCR breadth and depth followed administration of two AZD1222 doses.

V shed 8 bases and J 2 bases; nucleotides not matched to a gene: 4. Germline CDR1 reads MGHDK; CDR2 reads SYGVNS. This CDR3 comprises 13 residues. Sequencing was performed with immunoSEQ multiplex PCR; in TCRdb, only in-frame clones are kept and a portion is missing. The repertoire has under 95,000 clones, around 88% of them found once; the top ten carry 11%. The sequence derives from an adult who received the AZD1222 COVID-19 vaccine. The rearrangement links TRBV25-1 to TRBJ2-5; TRBD2 agrees at 8 bases. The source was peripheral blood, collected 28 days after the second AZD1222 dose. As DNA, the CDR3 is TGTGCCAGCCGACGGGGGGGGCAAGAGACCCAGTACTTC. Protein product: CASRRGGQETQYF.